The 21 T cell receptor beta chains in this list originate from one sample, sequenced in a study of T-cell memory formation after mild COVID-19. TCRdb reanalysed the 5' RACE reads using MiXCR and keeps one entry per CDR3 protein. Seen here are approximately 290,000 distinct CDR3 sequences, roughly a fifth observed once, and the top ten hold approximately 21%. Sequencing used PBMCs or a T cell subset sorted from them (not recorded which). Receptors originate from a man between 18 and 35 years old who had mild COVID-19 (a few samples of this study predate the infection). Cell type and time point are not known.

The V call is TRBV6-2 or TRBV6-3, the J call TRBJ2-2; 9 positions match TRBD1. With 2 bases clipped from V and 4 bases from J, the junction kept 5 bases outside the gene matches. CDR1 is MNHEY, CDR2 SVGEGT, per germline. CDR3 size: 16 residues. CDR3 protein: CASSYHPGQGTGELFF. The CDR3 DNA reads TGTGCCAGCAGTTACCATCCGGGACAGGGCACCGGGGAGCTGTTTTTT.

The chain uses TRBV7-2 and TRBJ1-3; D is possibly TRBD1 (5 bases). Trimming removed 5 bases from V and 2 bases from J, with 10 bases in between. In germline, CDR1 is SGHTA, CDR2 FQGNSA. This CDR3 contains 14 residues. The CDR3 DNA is TGTGCCAGCAGCATTGGGACGGCTGGAAACACCATATATTTT. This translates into CASSIGTAGNTIYF.

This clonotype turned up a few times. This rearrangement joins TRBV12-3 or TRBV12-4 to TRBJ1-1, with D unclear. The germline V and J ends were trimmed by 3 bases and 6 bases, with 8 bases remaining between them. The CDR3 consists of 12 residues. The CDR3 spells CASSFPRAEAFF. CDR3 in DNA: TGTGCCAGCAGTTTTCCTAGGGCTGAAGCTTTCTTT.

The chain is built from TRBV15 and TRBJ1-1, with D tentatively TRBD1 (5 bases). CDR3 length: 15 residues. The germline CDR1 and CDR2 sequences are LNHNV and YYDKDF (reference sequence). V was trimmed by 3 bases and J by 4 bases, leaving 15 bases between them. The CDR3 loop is CATSSTRDPSTEAFF. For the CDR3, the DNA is TGTGCCACCAGCAGTACTCGGGACCCCAGCACTGAAGCTTTCTTT.

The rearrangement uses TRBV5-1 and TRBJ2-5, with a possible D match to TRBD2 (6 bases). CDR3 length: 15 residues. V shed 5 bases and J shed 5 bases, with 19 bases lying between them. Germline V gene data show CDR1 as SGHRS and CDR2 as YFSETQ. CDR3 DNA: TGCGCCAGCAGTTTACGGAGTACCGGAGGGGAGACCCAGTACTTC. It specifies CASSLRSTGGETQYF.

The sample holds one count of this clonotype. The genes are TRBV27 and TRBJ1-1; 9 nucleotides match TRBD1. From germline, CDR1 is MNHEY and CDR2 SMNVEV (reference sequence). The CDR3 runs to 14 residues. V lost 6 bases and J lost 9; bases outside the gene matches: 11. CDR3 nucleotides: TGTGCCAGCAGCCCGGGACAGGGATTTATAAAAGCTTTCTTT. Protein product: CASSPGQGFIKAFF.

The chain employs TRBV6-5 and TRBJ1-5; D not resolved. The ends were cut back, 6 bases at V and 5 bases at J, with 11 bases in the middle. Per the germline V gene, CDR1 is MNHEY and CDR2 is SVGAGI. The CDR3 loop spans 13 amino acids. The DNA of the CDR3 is TGTGCCAGCAGACAGTCCCTTCATCAGCCCCAGCATTTT. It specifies CASRQSLHQPQHF.

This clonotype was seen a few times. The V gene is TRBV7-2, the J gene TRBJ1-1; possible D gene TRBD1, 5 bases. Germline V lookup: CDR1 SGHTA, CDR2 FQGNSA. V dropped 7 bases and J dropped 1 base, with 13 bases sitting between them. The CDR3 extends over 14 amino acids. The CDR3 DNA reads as TGTGCCAGCAAATATGGGGCAGCGAACACTGAAGCTTTCTTT. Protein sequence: CASKYGAANTEAFF.

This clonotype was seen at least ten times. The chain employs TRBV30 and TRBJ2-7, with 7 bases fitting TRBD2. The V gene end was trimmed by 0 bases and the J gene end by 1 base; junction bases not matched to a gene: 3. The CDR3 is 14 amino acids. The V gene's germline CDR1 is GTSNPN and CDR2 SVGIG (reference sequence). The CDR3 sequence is CAWSVLAGSYEQYF. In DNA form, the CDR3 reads TGTGCCTGGAGTGTCTTAGCGGGTTCCTACGAGCAGTACTTC.

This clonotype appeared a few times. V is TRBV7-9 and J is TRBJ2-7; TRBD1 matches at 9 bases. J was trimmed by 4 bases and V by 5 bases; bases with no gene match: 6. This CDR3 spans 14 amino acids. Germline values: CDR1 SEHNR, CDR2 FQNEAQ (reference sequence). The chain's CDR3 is CASSHRDRAYEQYF. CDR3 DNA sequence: TGTGCCAGCAGCCATAGGGACAGGGCGTACGAGCAGTACTTC.

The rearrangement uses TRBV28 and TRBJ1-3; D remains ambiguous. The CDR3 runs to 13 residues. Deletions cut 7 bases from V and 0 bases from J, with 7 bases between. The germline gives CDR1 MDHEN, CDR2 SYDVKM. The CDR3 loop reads CASTFGSGNTIYF. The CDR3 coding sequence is TGTGCCAGCACTTTTGGCTCTGGAAACACCATATATTTT.

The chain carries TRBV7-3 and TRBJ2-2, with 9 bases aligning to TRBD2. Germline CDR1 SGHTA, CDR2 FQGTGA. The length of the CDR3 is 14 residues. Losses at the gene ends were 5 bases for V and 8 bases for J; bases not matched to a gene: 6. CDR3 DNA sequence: TGTGCCAGCAGCCCGGGACTAGCCGGTGGGGAGCTGTTTTTT. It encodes CASSPGLAGGELFF.

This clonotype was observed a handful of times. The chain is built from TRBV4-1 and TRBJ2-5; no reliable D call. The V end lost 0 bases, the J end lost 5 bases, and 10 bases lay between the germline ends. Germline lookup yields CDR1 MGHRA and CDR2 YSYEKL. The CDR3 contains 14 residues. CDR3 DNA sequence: TGCGCCAGCAGCCAAGAGCAGCCCCGGGAGACCCAGTACTTC. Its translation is CASSQEQPRETQYF.

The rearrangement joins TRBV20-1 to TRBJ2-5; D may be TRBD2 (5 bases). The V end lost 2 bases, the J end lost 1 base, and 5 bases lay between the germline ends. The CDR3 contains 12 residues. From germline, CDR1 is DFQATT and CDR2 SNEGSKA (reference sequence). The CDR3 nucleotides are TGCAGTGCTAGACTAGCCCAAGAGACCCAGTACTTC. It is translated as CSARLAQETQYF.

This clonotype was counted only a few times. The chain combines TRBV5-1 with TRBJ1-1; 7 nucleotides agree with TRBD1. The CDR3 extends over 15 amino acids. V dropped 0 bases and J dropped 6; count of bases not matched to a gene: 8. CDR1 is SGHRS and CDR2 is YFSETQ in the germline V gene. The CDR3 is CASSLGSGQGAEAFF. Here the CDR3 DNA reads TGCGCCAGCAGCTTGGGATCCGGCCAGGGGGCTGAAGCTTTCTTT.

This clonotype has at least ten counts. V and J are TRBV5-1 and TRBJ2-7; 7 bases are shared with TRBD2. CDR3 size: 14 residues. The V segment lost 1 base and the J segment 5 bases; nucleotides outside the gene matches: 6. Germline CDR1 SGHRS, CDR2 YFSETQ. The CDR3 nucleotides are TGCGCCAGCAGCTTGCAAAGCGGGGAGGACGAGCAGTACTTC. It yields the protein CASSLQSGEDEQYF.

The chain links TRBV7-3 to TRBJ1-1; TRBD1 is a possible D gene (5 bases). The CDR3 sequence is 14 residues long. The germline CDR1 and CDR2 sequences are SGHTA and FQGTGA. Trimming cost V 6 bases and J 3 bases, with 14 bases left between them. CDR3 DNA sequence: TGTGCCAGCAGTAAGGACATTGGGTACACTGAAGCTTTCTTT. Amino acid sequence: CASSKDIGYTEAFF.

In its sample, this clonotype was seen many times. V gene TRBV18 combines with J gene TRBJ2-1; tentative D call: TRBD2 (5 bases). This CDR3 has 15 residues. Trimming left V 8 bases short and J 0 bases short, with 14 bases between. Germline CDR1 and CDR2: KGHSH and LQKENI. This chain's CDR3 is CASGLRDLSYNEQFF. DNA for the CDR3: TGTGCCAGCGGACTTCGCGATCTCTCCTACAATGAGCAGTTCTTC.

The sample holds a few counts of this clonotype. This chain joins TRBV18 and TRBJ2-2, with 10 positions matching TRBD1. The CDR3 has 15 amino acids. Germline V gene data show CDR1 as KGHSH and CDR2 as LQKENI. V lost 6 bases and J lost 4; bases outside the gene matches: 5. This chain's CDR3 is CASSAGQGTTGELFF. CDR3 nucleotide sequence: TGTGCCAGCTCGGCGGGACAGGGGACCACCGGGGAGCTGTTTTTT. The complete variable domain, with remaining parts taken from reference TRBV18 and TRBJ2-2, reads NAGVMQNPRHLVRRRGQEARLRCSPMKGHSHVYWYRQLPEEGLKFMVYLQKENIIDESGMPKERFSAEFPKEGPSILRIQQVVRGDSAAYFCASSAGQGTTGELFFGEGSRLTVL.

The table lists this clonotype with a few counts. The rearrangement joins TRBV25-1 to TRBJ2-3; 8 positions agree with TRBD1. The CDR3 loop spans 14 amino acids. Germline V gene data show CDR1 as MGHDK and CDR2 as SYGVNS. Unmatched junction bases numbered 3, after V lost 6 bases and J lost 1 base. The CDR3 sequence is CASRKTGGTDTQYF. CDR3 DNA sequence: TGTGCCAGCAGAAAGACAGGGGGCACAGATACGCAGTATTTT. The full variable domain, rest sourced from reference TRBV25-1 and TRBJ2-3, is EADIYQTPRYLVIGTGKKITLECSQTMGHDKMYWYQQDPGMELHLIHYSYGVNSTEKGDLSSESTVSRIRTEHFPLTLESARPSHTSQYLCASRKTGGTDTQYFGPGTRLTVL.

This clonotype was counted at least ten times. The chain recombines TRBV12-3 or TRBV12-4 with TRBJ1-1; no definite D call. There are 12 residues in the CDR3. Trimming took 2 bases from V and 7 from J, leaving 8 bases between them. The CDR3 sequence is CASSLFLGEAFF. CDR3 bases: TGTGCCAGCAGTTTATTTCTCGGTGAAGCTTTCTTT.